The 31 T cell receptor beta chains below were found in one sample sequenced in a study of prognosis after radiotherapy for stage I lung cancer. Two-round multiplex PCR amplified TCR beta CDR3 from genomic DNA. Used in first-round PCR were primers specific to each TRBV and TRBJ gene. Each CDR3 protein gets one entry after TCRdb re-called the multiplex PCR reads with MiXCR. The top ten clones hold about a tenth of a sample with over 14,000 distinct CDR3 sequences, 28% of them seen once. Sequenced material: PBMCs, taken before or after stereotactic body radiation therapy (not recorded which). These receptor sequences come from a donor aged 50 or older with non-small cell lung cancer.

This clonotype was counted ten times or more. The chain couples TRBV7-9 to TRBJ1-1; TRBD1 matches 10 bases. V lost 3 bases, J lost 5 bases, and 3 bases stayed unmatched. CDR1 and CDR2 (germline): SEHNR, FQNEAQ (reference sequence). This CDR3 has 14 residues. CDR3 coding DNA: TGTGCCAGCAGCTTCGGGACAGGGGAAACTGAAGCTTTCTTT. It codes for CASSFGTGETEAFF. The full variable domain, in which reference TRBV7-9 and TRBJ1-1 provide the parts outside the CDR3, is DTGVSQNPRHKITKRGQNVTFRCDPISEHNRLYWYRQTLGQGPEFLTYFQNEAQLEKSRLLSDRFSAERPKGSFSTLEIQRTEQGDSAMYLCASSFGTGETEAFFGQGTRLTVV.

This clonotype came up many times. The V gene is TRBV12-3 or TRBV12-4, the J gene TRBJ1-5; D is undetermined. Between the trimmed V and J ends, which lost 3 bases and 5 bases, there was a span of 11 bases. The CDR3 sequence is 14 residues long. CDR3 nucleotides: TGTGCCAGCAGTTTGGCTGGCAGTGATCAGCCCCAGCATTTT. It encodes CASSLAGSDQPQHF.

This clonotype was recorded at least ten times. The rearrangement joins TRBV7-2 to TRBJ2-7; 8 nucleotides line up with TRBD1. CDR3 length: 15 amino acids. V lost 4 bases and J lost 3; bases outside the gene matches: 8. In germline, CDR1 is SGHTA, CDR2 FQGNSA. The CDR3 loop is CASSSGWDRSYEQYF. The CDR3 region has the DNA TGTGCCAGCAGCTCCGGCTGGGACAGGAGCTACGAGCAGTACTTC. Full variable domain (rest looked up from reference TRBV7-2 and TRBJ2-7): GAGVSQSPSNKVTEKGKDVELRCDPISGHTALYWYRQSLGQGLEFLIYFQGNSAPDKSGLPSDRFSAERTGGSVSTLTIQRTQQEDSAVYLCASSSGWDRSYEQYFGPGTRLTVT.

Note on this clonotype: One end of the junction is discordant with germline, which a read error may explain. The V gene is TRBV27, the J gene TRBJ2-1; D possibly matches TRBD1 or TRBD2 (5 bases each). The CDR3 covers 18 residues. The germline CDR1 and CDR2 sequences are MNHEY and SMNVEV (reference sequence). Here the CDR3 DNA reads TGTGCCAGCAGTTTATCGAAGAGGGGCCCTGGCTCCTACATTGAGCAGTTCTTC. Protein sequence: CASSLSKRGPGSYIEQFF.

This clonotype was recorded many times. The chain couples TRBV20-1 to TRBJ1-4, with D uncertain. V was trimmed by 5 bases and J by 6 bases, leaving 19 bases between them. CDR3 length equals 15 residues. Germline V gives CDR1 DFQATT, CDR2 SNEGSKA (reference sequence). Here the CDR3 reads CSASPRRLGHEKLFF. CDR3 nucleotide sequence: TGCAGTGCTTCTCCTCGGCGGTTGGGTCATGAAAAACTGTTTTTT.

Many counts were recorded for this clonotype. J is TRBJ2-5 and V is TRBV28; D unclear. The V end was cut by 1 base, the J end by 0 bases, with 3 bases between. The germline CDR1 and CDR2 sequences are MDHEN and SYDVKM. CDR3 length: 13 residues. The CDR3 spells CASSLLYQETQYF. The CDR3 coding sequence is TGTGCCAGCAGTTTATTGTACCAAGAGACCCAGTACTTC.

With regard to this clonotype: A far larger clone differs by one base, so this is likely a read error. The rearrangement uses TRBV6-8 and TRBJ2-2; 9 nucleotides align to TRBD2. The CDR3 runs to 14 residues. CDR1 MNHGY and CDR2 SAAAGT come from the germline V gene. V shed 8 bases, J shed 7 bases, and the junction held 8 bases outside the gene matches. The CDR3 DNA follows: TGTGCCAGCGGACTAGCGAGAGCAATCGGGGAGCTGTTTTTT. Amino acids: CASGLARAIGELFF.

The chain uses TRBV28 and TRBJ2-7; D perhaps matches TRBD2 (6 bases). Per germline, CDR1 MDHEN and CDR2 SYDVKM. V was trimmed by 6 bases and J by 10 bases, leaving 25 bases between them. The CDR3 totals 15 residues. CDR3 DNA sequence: TGTGCCAGCAGCTCTCGAGCGGGTTGGGGGTACGGTCAGTACTTC. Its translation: CASSSRAGWGYGQYF.

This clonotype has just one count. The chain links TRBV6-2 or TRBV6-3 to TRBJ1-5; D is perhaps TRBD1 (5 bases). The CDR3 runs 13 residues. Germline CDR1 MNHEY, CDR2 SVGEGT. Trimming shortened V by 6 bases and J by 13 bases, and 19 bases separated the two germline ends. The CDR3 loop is CASRPKGSQQQHF. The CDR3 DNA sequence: TGTGCCAGCAGACCCAAGGGGAGTCAGCAACAGCATTTT.

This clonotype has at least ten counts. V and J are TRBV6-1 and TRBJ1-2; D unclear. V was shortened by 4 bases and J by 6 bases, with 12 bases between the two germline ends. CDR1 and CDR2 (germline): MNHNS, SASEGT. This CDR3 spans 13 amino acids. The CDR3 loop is CASSALEVDGYTF. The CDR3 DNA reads TGTGCCAGCAGTGCTCTCGAAGTGGATGGCTACACCTTC.

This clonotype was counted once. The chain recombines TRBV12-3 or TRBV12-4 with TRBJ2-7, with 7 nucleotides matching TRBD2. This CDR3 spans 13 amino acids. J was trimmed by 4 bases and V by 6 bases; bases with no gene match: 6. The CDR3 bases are TGTGCCAGCAGAAGCGGGATTTTATACGAGCAGTACTTC. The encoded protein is CASRSGILYEQYF.

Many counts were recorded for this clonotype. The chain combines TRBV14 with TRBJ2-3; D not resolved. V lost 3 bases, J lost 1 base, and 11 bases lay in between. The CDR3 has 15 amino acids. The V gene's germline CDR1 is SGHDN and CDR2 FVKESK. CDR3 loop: CASSQRLTGTDTQYF. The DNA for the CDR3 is TGTGCCAGCAGCCAGAGGTTAACGGGCACAGATACGCAGTATTTT.

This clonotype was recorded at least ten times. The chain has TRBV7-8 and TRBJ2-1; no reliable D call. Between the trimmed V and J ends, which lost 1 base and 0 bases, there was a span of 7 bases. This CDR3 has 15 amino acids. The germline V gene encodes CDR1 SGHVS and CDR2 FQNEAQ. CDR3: CASSLEADSYNEQFF. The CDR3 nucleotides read TGTGCCAGCAGCTTAGAGGCAGACTCCTACAATGAGCAGTTCTTC. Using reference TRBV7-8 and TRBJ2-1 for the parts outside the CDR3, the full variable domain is GAGVSQSPRYKVAKRGQDVALRCDPISGHVSLFWYQQALGQGPEFLTYFQNEAQLDKSGLPSDRFFAERPEGSVSTLKIQRTQQEDSAVYLCASSLEADSYNEQFFGPGTRLTVL.

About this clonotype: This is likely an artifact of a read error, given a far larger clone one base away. The CDR3 region is CASRKTVRDNNSPLHF. Written as DNA, the CDR3 is TGTGCCAGCAGAAAAACCGTCCGGGACAATAATTCACCCCTCCACTTT. The chain carries TRBV7-3 and TRBJ1-6, with a possible D match to TRBD1 (6 bases). The germline CDR1 and CDR2 sequences are SGHTA and FQGTGA. The length of the CDR3 is 16 residues. The V end was cut by 6 bases, the J end by 5 bases, with 17 bases between.

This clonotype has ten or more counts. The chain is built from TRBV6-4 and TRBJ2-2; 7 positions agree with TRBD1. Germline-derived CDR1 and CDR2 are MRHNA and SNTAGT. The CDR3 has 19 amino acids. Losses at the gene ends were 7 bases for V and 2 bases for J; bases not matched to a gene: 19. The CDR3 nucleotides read TGTGCCAGCACTAGACAGGGTTTCCCCCCCTTTCCTAACACCGGGGAGCTGTTTTTT. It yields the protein CASTRQGFPPFPNTGELFF.

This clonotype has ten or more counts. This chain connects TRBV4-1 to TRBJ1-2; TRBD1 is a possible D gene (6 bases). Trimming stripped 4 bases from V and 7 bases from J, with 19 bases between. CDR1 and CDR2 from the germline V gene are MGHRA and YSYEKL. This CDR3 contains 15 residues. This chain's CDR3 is CASSLEGGTTGGYTF. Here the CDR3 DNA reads TGCGCCAGCAGCCTAGAAGGAGGGACGACAGGTGGCTACACCTTC.

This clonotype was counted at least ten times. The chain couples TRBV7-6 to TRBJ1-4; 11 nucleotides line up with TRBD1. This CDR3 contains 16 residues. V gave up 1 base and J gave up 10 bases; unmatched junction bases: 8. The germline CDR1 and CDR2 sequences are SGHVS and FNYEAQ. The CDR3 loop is CASSLGDGTGGGKLFF. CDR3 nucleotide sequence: TGTGCCAGCAGCTTAGGCGACGGGACAGGGGGAGGAAAACTGTTTTTT.

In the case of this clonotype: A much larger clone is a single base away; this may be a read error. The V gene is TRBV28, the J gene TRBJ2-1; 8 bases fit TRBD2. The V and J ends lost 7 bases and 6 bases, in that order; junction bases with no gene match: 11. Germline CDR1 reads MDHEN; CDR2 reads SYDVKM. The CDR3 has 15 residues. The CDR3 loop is CASNIPGGGSNEQFF. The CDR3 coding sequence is TGTGCCAGCAATATACCCGGGGGGGGGTCCAATGAGCAGTTCTTC.

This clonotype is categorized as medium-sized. CDR3: CSASTALSGYEQYF. Here the CDR3 DNA reads TGCAGTGCTAGTACGGCCCTTTCCGGGTACGAGCAGTACTTC. The V call is TRBV20-1, the J call TRBJ2-7; D unclear. The CDR3 loop spans 14 amino acids. Germline CDR1 is DFQATT and CDR2 is SNEGSKA (reference sequence). V lost 3 bases and J 4 bases, leaving 16 bases between the germline ends.

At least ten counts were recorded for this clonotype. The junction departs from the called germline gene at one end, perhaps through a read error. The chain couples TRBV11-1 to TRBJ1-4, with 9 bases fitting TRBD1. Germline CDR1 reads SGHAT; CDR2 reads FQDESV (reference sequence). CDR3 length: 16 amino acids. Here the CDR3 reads CAGSHRTGAGNEKLFF. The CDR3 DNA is TGTGCCGGCAGCCATCGGACAGGGGCGGGTAATGAAAAACTGTTTTTT. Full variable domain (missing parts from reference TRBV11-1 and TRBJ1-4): EAEVAQSPRYKITEKSQAVAFWCDPISGHATLYWYRQILGQGPELLVQFQDESVVDDSQLPKDRFSAERLKGVDSTLKIQPAELGDSAMYLCAGSHRTGAGNEKLFFGSGTQLSVL.

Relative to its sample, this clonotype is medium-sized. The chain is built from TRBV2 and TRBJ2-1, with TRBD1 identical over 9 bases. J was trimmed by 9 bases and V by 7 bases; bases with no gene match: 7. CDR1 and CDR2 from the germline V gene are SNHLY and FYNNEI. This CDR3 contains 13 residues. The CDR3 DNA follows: TGTGCCAGCACTCAGGGACAGGGCACTGAGCAGTTCTTC. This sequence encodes CASTQGQGTEQFF. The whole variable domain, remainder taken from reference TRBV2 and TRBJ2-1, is EPEVTQTPSHQVTQMGQEVILRCVPISNHLYFYWYRQILGQKVEFLVSFYNNEISEKSEIFDDQFSVERPDGSNFTLKIRSTKLEDSAMYFCASTQGQGTEQFFGPGTRLTVL.

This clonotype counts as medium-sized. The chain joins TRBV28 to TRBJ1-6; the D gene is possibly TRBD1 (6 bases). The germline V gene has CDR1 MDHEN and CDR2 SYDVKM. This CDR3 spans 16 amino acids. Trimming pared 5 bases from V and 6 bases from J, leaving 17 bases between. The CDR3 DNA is TGTGCCAGCAGTACCCAGGGGAGGAGGCTTAATTCACCCCTCCACTTT. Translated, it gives CASSTQGRRLNSPLHF.

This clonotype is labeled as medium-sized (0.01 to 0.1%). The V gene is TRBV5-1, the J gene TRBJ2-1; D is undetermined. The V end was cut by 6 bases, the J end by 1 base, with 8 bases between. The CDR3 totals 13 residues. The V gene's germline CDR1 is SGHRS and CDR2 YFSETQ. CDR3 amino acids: CASKMASYNEQFF. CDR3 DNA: TGCGCCAGCAAAATGGCGTCCTACAATGAGCAGTTCTTC.

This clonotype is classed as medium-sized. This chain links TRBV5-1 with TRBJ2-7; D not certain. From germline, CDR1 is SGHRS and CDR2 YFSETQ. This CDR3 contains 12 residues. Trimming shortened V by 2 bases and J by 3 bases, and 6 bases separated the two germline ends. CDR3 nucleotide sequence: TGCGCCAGCAGCTTTGGCAACTACGAGCAGTACTTC. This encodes CASSFGNYEQYF.

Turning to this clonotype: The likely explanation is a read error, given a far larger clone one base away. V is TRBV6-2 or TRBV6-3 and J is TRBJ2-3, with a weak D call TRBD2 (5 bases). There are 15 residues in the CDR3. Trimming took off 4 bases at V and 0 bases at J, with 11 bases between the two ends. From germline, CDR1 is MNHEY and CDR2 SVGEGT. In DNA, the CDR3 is TGTGCCAGCAGTTGTACTAGGGCAAGCACAGATACGCAGTATTTT. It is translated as CASSCTRASTDTQYF.

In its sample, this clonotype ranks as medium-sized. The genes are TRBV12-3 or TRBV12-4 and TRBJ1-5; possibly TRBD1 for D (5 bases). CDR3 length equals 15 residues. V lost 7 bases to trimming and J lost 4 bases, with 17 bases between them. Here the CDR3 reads CASKPGTANNQPQHF. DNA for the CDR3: TGTGCCAGCAAACCCGGGACGGCAAATAATCAGCCCCAGCATTTT.

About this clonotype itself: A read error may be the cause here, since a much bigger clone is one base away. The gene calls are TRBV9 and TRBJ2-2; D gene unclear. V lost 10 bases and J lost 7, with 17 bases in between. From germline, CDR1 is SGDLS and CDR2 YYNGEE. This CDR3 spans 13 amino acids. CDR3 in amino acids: CAGTNGVVGELFF. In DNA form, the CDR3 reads TGTGCCGGCACTAATGGGGTGGTCGGGGAGCTGTTTTTT.

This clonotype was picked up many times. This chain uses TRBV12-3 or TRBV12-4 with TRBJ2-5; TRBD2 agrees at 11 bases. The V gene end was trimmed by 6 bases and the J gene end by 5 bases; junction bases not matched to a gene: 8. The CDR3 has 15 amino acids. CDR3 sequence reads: CASRNLAGGGETQYF. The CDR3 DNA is TGTGCCAGCAGAAACCTAGCGGGAGGTGGGGAGACCCAGTACTTC.

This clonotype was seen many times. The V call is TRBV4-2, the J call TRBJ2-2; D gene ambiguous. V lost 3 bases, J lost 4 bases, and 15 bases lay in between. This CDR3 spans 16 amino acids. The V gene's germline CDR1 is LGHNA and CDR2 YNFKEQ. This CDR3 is CASSHLKSSVTGELFF. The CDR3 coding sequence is TGTGCCAGCAGCCATTTAAAGTCGTCGGTCACCGGGGAGCTGTTTTTT.

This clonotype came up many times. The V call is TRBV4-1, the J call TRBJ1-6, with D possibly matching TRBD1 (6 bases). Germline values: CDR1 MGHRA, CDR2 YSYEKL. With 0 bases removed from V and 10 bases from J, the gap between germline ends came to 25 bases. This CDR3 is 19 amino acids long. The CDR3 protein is CASSQEDQRTRGRASPLHF. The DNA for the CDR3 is TGCGCCAGCAGCCAAGAAGATCAAAGGACCAGGGGACGCGCCTCACCCCTCCACTTT.

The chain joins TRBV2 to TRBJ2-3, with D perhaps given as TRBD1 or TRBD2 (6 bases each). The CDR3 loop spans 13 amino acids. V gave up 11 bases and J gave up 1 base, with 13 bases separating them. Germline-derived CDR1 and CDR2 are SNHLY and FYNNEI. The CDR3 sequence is CAGGPDGTDTQYF. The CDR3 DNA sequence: TGTGCCGGGGGGCCAGACGGCACAGATACGCAGTATTTT.